This TCR beta chain was found in a study of blood T cell repertoires in COVID-19. Study background: T cells, B-cell-depleted T cells, or PBMCs provided the cDNA or gDNA that served as material.

The CDR3 consists of 18 residues. The J segment lost 5 bases and the V segment lost 7 bases, leaving 14 bases of the junction unmatched. Germline V lookup: CDR1 PRHDT, CDR2 FYEKMQ (reference sequence). Per the authors' pipeline: Reference gene primer amplification gave nucleated cell count estimates. Libraries were prepared by immunoSEQ multiplex PCR; TCRdb keeps only in-frame clonotypes and omits some of them. That table gives V, J and clone size, and the DNA gave D and trimming. The table shows about 76,000 clones, with approximately 86% occurring only once. Sequenced: peripheral blood. This sequence originates from a human donor in a cohort sampled during active COVID-19. This chain connects TRBV13 to TRBJ2-2, with 12 nucleotides matching TRBD1. CDR3 DNA sequence: TGTGCCAGCACCTCTGAAGGGGACAGGGGGCTTACTACCGGGGAGCTGTTTTTT. As protein: CASTSEGDRGLTTGELFF.